The 28 T cell receptor beta chains below all came from one sample that was sequenced in a study of T cells in women clearing cervical HPV infection. Repertoires were generated with immunoSEQ multiplex PCR, while TCRdb's copy carries only in-frame clones and drops some. This table holds 40,000 to 55,000 clones. Sample: blood buffy coat. The receptors were sampled from a woman aged 18 to 75 with a cervical HPV16 infection that either progressed to CIN3+ or cleared (not recorded which).

Details on this clone: The CDR3 end is not reached by the read, which stops 3 residues before it; the germline J gene fills it in. The V and J genes are TRBV19 and TRBJ1-3; D is unclear. V was shortened by 9 bases and J by 0 bases, with 6 bases between the two germline ends. The CDR3 loop spans 12 amino acids. Germline assignment: CDR1 LNHDA and CDR2 SQIVND (reference sequence). CDR3 amino acids: CASQSSGNTIYF. The CDR3 DNA, read in part, is TGTGCCAGCCAGAGCTCTGGAAACACC.

CDR3 bases read: TGTGCCATCCAGAAAGCGGGGGGGATAAGGAACACCGGGGAG. Translating gives CAIQKAGGIRNTGE. The whole CDR3 protein is CAIQKAGGIRNTGELFF. The J gene is TRBJ2-2, the V gene TRBV2; 10 nucleotides agree with TRBD2. The missing CDR3 end, 3 residues past where the read stops, is filled in from the germline J gene. With V trimmed by 10 bases and J by 1 base, 12 bases remained unmatched. Per the germline V gene, CDR1 is SNHLY and CDR2 is FYNNEI. The CDR3 runs to 17 residues.

Comments on this clone: The read ends 3 residues before the CDR3 terminus; that terminus is restored from the germline J gene. The chain links TRBV5-6 to TRBJ1-1; D may be TRBD1 (6 bases). CDR3 length equals 12 residues. Germline values: CDR1 SGHDT, CDR2 YYEEEE. Partial CDR3 DNA: TGTGCCAGCAGCTTGCGGGGGGCGCAA. Translation: CASSLRGAQ. The full CDR3 protein reads CASSLRGAQAFF.

Of note for this clone: The read is 3 residues too short to cover the CDR3 end, so that end is filled in from the germline J gene. The V and J genes are TRBV29-1 and TRBJ1-2, with D possibly matching TRBD1 (5 bases). Trimming shortened V by 8 bases and J by 5 bases, and 30 bases separated the two germline ends. Looked up from germline, CDR1 is SQVTM and CDR2 is ANQGSEA. The length of the CDR3 is 17 residues. The CDR3 is CSFDPSGSPSTIYGYTF. The CDR3 bases that were read are TGCAGCTTCGACCCCTCAGGGAGCCCCTCCACCATATATGGC.

As regards this clone: The CDR3 end is not reached by the read, which stops 3 residues before it; the germline J gene fills it in. This chain joins TRBV2 and TRBJ2-5; TRBD1 matches at 7 bases. J gave up 2 bases and V 10 bases, and 4 bases lay outside the gene matches. The germline gives CDR1 SNHLY, CDR2 FYNNEI. The CDR3 sequence is 12 residues long. The CDR3 bases that were read are TGTGCCATCGACAGGGAACAAGAGACC. It translates to CAIDREQET. The entire CDR3 is CAIDREQETQYF. The full variable domain, its missing parts supplied by reference TRBV2 and TRBJ2-5, is EPEVTQTPSHQVTQMGQEVILRCVPISNHLYFYWYRQILGQKVEFLVSFYNNEISEKSEIFDDQFSVERPDGSNFTLKIRSTKLEDSAMYFCAIDREQETQYFGPGTRLLVL.

Remarks on this clone: The read terminates 3 residues ahead of where the CDR3 ends, so the germline J gene completes it. This sequence joins TRBV19 and TRBJ2-2; tentatively, D is TRBD1 (5 bases). CDR3 length: 16 residues. The germline CDR1 and CDR2 sequences are LNHDA and SQIVND (reference sequence). CDR3 residues: CASTAYVFSGANVLFF. CDR3 bases read: TGTGCCAGTACGGCCTACGTTTTCTCTGGGGCCAACGTG.

As to this clone: The read comes to an end 3 residues before the CDR3 does, leaving the germline J gene to fill in the end. The chain recombines TRBV11-3 with TRBJ2-7, with D maybe TRBD2 (6 bases). The CDR3 has 14 amino acids. The germline V and J ends were trimmed by 1 base and 0 bases, with 7 bases remaining between them. Germline V lookup: CDR1 SGHNT, CDR2 YENEEA. The sequenced CDR3 bases are TGTGCCAGCAGCTTAGGGCGGGGCTCCTACGAG. Translation gives CASSLGRGSYE. In full, the CDR3 is CASSLGRGSYEQYF.

With respect to this clone: The read comes to an end 3 residues before the CDR3 does, leaving the germline J gene to fill in the end. This chain uses TRBV12-3 or TRBV12-4 with TRBJ1-4; 8 bases are a match to TRBD1. This CDR3 spans 13 amino acids. Unmatched junction bases numbered 4, after V lost 5 bases and J lost 8 bases. The CDR3 is CASSQGAREKLFF. The DNA read from the CDR3 is TGTGCCAGCAGTCAGGGGGCGCGGGAAAAA.

Notes on this clone: The read ends 3 residues before the CDR3 terminus; that terminus is restored from the germline J gene. The chain uses TRBV10-3 and TRBJ1-1; D is undetermined. V dropped 6 bases and J dropped 2 bases, with 4 bases sitting between them. The germline gives CDR1 ENHRY, CDR2 SYGVKD. This CDR3 has 11 residues. The CDR3: CAISTNTEAFF. CDR3 DNA (partial): TGTGCCATCAGCACAAACACTGAA.

Comments on this clone: Coverage ceases 3 residues before the CDR3 finishes, and the germline J gene fills in the end. The chain carries TRBV4-1 and TRBJ1-6; tentatively, D is TRBD1 (6 bases). This CDR3 contains 16 residues. Germline V gene lookup returns CDR1 MGHRA and CDR2 YSYEKL. Trimming took off 2 bases at V and 7 bases at J, with 15 bases between the two ends. The CDR3 DNA, read in part, is TGCGCCAGCAGCCAATTACAGGGTATGGGCAATTCACCC. Amino acid sequence: CASSQLQGMGNSP. Given in full, the CDR3 is CASSQLQGMGNSPLHF.

In the case of this clone: The sequence runs out 3 residues before the end of the CDR3; the remainder is reconstructed from the germline J gene. Different DNA sequences within this sample yield the same CDR3. The chain is built from TRBV18 and TRBJ1-3; D call uncertain. From germline, CDR1 is KGHSH and CDR2 LQKENI. CDR3 length equals 16 residues. V lost 3 bases, J lost 0 bases, and 12 bases lay in between. The covered CDR3 bases are TGTGCCAGCTCACCCCGTTCGGGTCTCTCTGGAAACACC. Protein sequence: CASSPRSGLSGNT. The complete CDR3 protein is CASSPRSGLSGNTIYF.

About this clone itself: The read is 3 residues too short to cover the CDR3 end, so that end is filled in from the germline J gene. The V call is TRBV19, the J call TRBJ2-3, with D possibly being TRBD1 or TRBD2 (5 bases each). The length of the CDR3 is 14 residues. Germline V CDR1 and CDR2: LNHDA, SQIVND (reference sequence). CDR3 protein: CASSIGYLGEPQYF. The covered CDR3 bases are TGTGCCAGTAGTATCGGTTACTTAGGGGAGCCG.

Concerning this clone: The read falls 3 residues short of the CDR3 end, and the missing part is taken from the germline J gene. The chain carries TRBV7-3 and TRBJ2-2; 8 bases align to TRBD1. CDR3 length equals 15 residues. Losses at the gene ends were 5 bases for V and 4 bases for J; bases not matched to a gene: 6. Germline CDR1 reads SGHTA; CDR2 reads FQGTGA. The DNA read from the CDR3 is TGTGCCAGCAGCCAGGCACAGGGGGGCACCGGGGAG. Encoded protein: CASSQAQGGTGE. The full CDR3 reads CASSQAQGGTGELFF.

Comments on this clone: The CDR3 end falls 3 residues outside the read, so it is completed with the germline J gene. The chain employs TRBV19 and TRBJ1-1; no clear D. Germline loops: CDR1 LNHDA, CDR2 SQIVND (reference sequence). The CDR3 is 15 residues long. The V gene lost 11 bases and the J gene lost 0 bases, with 19 bases spanning the gap. CDR3 bases read: TGTGCCTCCCTACCCCGACTTCGCATGAACACTGAA. The encoded protein is CASLPRLRMNTE. The whole CDR3 protein is CASLPRLRMNTEAFF.

With respect to this clone: The read finishes 3 residues shy of the CDR3 end, and the germline J gene is used to complete it. The J gene is TRBJ2-3, the V gene TRBV5-4, with TRBD2 matching 11 bases. Losses at the gene ends were 5 bases for V and 4 bases for J; bases not matched to a gene: 6. Per germline, CDR1 SGHNT and CDR2 YYREEE (reference sequence). This CDR3 has 15 residues. The CDR3 sequence: CASSLSGGASDTQYF. Partial CDR3 DNA: TGTGCCAGCAGTCTTAGCGGGGGGGCCTCAGATACG.

Remarks on this clone: Coverage ceases 3 residues before the CDR3 finishes, and the germline J gene fills in the end. At the DNA level, this CDR3 is encoded by other sequences in the same sample as well. This chain connects TRBV5-1 to TRBJ2-5; 9 positions agree with TRBD2. The V gene's germline CDR1 is SGHRS and CDR2 YFSETQ. V trimming: 0 bases; J trimming: 5 bases; junction bases outside the gene matches: 2. The CDR3 has 14 amino acids. Incomplete CDR3 DNA: TGCGCCAGCAGCTTGGGCGGGGGGGCCGAGACC. It yields the protein CASSLGGGAET. The full CDR3 protein is CASSLGGGAETQYF.

In regard to this clone: The read terminates 3 residues ahead of where the CDR3 ends, so the germline J gene completes it. V is TRBV5-1 and J is TRBJ1-2, with D possibly being TRBD1 (5 bases). Trimming pared 1 base from V and 6 bases from J, leaving 13 bases between. The CDR3 totals 14 residues. Germline loops: CDR1 SGHRS, CDR2 YFSETQ. This CDR3 is CASSLYSRDNGYTF. Incomplete CDR3 DNA: TGCGCCAGCAGCTTGTATTCCAGGGATAATGGC.

With regard to this clone: The read terminates 3 residues before the CDR3 end, so the remaining end is supplied by the germline J gene. The chain couples TRBV2 to TRBJ1-2; tentatively, D is TRBD1 (5 bases). The CDR3 is 10 residues long. Germline V gives CDR1 SNHLY, CDR2 FYNNEI. The CDR3 loop reads CASRGLGYTF. CDR3 DNA, as far as it was read: TGTGCCAGCAGGGGACTGGGC.

With respect to this clone: The observed sequence ends 3 residues before the CDR3 terminus, with the missing tail filled in from the germline J gene. This chain joins TRBV5-1 and TRBJ1-1, with D perhaps matching TRBD1 (6 bases). V lost 1 base and J 1 base, leaving 8 bases between the germline ends. In germline, CDR1 is SGHRS, CDR2 YFSETQ. This CDR3 has 14 residues. This CDR3 reads CASSLRGGNTEAFF. The CDR3 bases that were read are TGCGCCAGCAGCTTGAGAGGGGGGAACACTGAA.

Partial CDR3 DNA: TGTGCCAGCAGCTTAGAACCAGGGTTTAATGAAAAA. Translation: CASSLEPGFNEK. The entire CDR3 sequence reads CASSLEPGFNEKLFF. This rearrangement joins TRBV7-6 to TRBJ1-4, with D perhaps matching TRBD1 (5 bases). The observed sequence ends 3 residues before the CDR3 terminus, with the missing tail filled in from the germline J gene. V lost 1 base, J lost 4 bases, and 10 bases lay in between. The CDR3 extends over 15 amino acids. Germline lookup yields CDR1 SGHVS and CDR2 FNYEAQ.

CDR3 residues: CATNRVRGPGEQFF. CDR3 DNA, as far as it was read: TGTGCCACGAACCGGGTCAGGGGGCCCGGTGAG. The rearrangement uses TRBV28 and TRBJ2-1; 8 bases match TRBD1. The CDR3 goes on 3 residues after the read ends, and that part is filled in from the germline J gene. J gave up 9 bases and V 10 bases, and 14 bases lay outside the gene matches. The CDR3 covers 14 residues. Germline lookup yields CDR1 MDHEN and CDR2 SYDVKM. The full variable domain, its missing parts supplied by reference TRBV28 and TRBJ2-1, is DVKVTQSSRYLVKRTGEKVFLECVQDMDHENMFWYRQDPGLGLRLIYFSYDVKMKEKGDIPEGYSVSREKKERFSLILESASTNQTSMYLCATNRVRGPGEQFFGPGTRLTVL.

To note about this clone: The sequenced fragment ends 3 residues before the CDR3 boundary, so the rest is inferred from the germline J gene. This chain links TRBV20-1 with TRBJ1-5; 9 bases match TRBD1. With V trimmed by 1 base and J by 0 bases, 13 bases remained unmatched. The CDR3 runs 19 residues. The germline gives CDR1 DFQATT, CDR2 SNEGSKA (reference sequence). CDR3 in amino acids: CSARAPNRGPPYSNQPQHF. The covered CDR3 bases are TGCAGTGCTAGAGCGCCCAACAGGGGGCCTCCGTATAGCAATCAGCCC.

The sequenced CDR3 bases are TGCAGTGCGGACAGCAGGGCCGGGGAG. Amino acids: CSADSRAGE. In full, the CDR3 reads CSADSRAGELFF. The chain recombines TRBV20-1 with TRBJ2-2; TRBD1 is a possible D gene (6 bases). The read stops 3 residues short of the end of the CDR3; the missing end is completed from the germline J gene. The CDR3 contains 12 residues. In germline, CDR1 is DFQATT, CDR2 SNEGSKA (reference sequence). Trimming stripped 6 bases from V and 6 bases from J, with 11 bases between.

In regard to this clone: The read terminates 3 residues ahead of where the CDR3 ends, so the germline J gene completes it. The gene calls are TRBV7-3 and TRBJ2-2; 8 nucleotides align to TRBD1. The CDR3 loop spans 16 amino acids. J was trimmed by 1 base and V by 5 bases; bases with no gene match: 6. Germline CDR1 is SGHTA and CDR2 is FQGTGA. CDR3 sequence reads: CASSPGGRGNTGELFF. The CDR3 DNA, read in part, is TGTGCCAGCAGCCCAGGGGGCAGGGGGAACACCGGGGAG.

The CDR3 sequence: CASRSSGGYNEQFF. The DNA read from the CDR3 is TGCGCCAGCAGAAGTAGCGGGGGCTACAATGAG. The chain joins TRBV10-2 to TRBJ2-1, with 9 bases aligning to TRBD2. The read halts 3 residues ahead of the CDR3 end, with the missing end drawn from the germline J gene. CDR1 and CDR2 from the germline V gene are WSHSY and SAAADI. The CDR3 sequence is 14 residues long. V trimming: 6 bases; J trimming: 3 bases; junction bases outside the gene matches: 3.

A remark on this clone: One junction end disagrees with the germline gene, perhaps due to a read error. With the read ending 3 residues before the CDR3 end, the germline J gene is used to fill in that end. This chain connects TRBV7-2 to TRBJ2-1; 8 bases map to TRBD2. The CDR3 spans 15 residues. The V gene's germline CDR1 is SGHTA and CDR2 FQGNSA. The sequenced part of the CDR3 DNA is TGTGTCAGCAGCTTTACTAGCGGTCCCTACAATGAG. Its protein is CVSSFTSGPYNE. The CDR3 in full is CVSSFTSGPYNEQFF. Variable domain in full (rest from reference TRBV7-2 and TRBJ2-1): GAGVSQSPSNKVTEKGKDVELRCDPISGHTALYWYRQSLGQGLEFLIYFQGNSAPDKSGLPSDRFSAERTGGSVSTLTIQRTQQEDSAVYLCVSSFTSGPYNEQFFGPGTRLTVL.

A note on this clone: The DNA ends 3 residues before the CDR3 does, and the rest of the CDR3 is filled in from the germline J gene. This chain links TRBV5-1 with TRBJ2-3, with 13 bases matching TRBD2. CDR1 is SGHRS and CDR2 is YFSETQ in the germline V gene. The CDR3 has 18 amino acids. The chain's CDR3 is CASSSLWTSGGAQETQYF. The CDR3 bases that were read are TGCGCCAGCAGCTCCTTATGGACTAGCGGGGGAGCCCAAGAGACG.

As regards this clone: The DNA ends 3 residues before the CDR3 does, and the rest of the CDR3 is filled in from the germline J gene. This rearrangement joins TRBV12-3 or TRBV12-4 to TRBJ2-6; 7 bases map to TRBD1. The J segment lost 0 bases and the V segment lost 2 bases, leaving 7 bases of the junction unmatched. This CDR3 is 18 amino acids long. The CDR3 loop reads CASSLRDRLISGANVLTF. Partial CDR3 DNA: TGTGCCAGCAGTTTAAGGGACAGACTAATCTCTGGGGCCAACGTC.